Listed here are 17 T cell receptor beta chains from one sample, sequenced in a study of tissue T cells after allogeneic stem cell transplantation (dated by TCRdb to between 2022 and 2023). The meaning of the sample's time point label: mouse harvest day 7 after allogeneic transplant. Mouse grafts combined 10^7 T-cell-depleted bone marrow cells with 10^6 splenic CD5+ T cells, given via tail vein injection. The library was made by the immunoSEQ multiplex PCR assay. TCRdb took over this immuneACCESS table, retaining in-frame rearrangements with V and J assigned. Such tables are incomplete; in checked studies, under half of the missing clones stem from an unresolved V gene, and the remainder is unexplained. This sample comprises almost 8,500 clones, approximately 46% of them detected only once. Of the sample, around 2.4% falls within the top ten clones. Sequenced material: skin. All receptors come from a female BALB/c mouse given C57BL/6 T cells with graft-versus-host disease after an allogeneic hematopoietic cell transplant.

This clone was recorded only once. Mouse gene names apply. The CDR3 end falls 1 residue outside the read, so it is completed with the germline J gene. Other DNA sequences of this sample code for an identical CDR3. The chain recombines TRBV26 with TRBJ2-7; D perhaps matches TRBD1 (6 bases). V was shortened by 4 bases and J by 2 bases, with 9 bases between the two germline ends. The germline V gene encodes CDR1 KGHPV and CDR2 FQNQEV (reference sequence). The CDR3 contains 13 residues. This CDR3 is CASSPGQPYEQYF. CDR3 DNA, as far as it was read: TGTGCCAGCAGTCCGGGACAACCCTATGAACAGTAC.

In this sample, this clone turned up once. Gene names follow the mouse nomenclature. The read finishes 1 residue shy of the CDR3 end, and the germline J gene is used to complete it. This sequence joins TRBV31 and TRBJ2-5; 7 bases are a match to TRBD1. The CDR3 has 14 residues. The germline gives CDR1 GKSSPN, CDR2 SITVG. J gave up 2 bases and V 4 bases, and 6 bases lay outside the gene matches. The part of the CDR3 DNA that was read is TGTGCCTGGACAGGGGGAAGGGGCCAAGACACCCAGTAC. Residues: CAWTGGRGQDTQY. The full-length CDR3 reads as CAWTGGRGQDTQYF.

This clone was detected a few times. These gene names are mouse names. Read sequence stops 1 residue before the CDR3 end, and the germline J gene provides the missing end. J is TRBJ1-4 and V is TRBV13-1; D possibly corresponds to TRBD1 (6 bases). The length of the CDR3 is 15 residues. With 6 bases removed from V and 0 bases from J, the gap between germline ends came to 12 bases. Germline values: CDR1 NSHNY, CDR2 SYGAGN. The CDR3 protein is CASTPGQISNERLFF. The sequenced part of the CDR3 DNA is TGTGCCAGCACCCCGGGACAAATTTCCAACGAAAGATTATTT. Combining the CDR3 with reference TRBV13-1 and TRBJ1-4 gives the whole variable domain EAAVTQSPRNKVTVTGGNVTLSCRQTNSHNYMYWYRQDTGHGLRLIHYSYGAGNLRIGDVPDGYKATRTTQEDFFLLLELASPSQTSLYFCASTPGQISNERLFFGHGTKLSVL.

Worth noting for this clone: Here the gene names and germline are mouse. With the read ending 1 residue before the CDR3 end, the germline J gene is used to fill in that end. V usage is TRBV16 and J usage is TRBJ2-7; possibly TRBD2 for D (5 bases). With 4 bases removed from V and 4 bases from J, the gap between germline ends came to 8 bases. This CDR3 contains 12 residues. CDR1 and CDR2 (germline): SGHSA, FRNQAP. The sequenced part of the CDR3 DNA is TGTGCAAGCAGCTCATGGGGTTATGAACAGTAC. Protein sequence: CASSSWGYEQY. Given in full, the CDR3 is CASSSWGYEQYF.

Details on this clone: Genes and germline come from the mouse. The sequence runs out 1 residue before the end of the CDR3; the remainder is reconstructed from the germline J gene. Distinct nucleotide sequences in the sample also encode this CDR3. The chain employs TRBV20 and TRBJ2-4; TRBD2 aligns across 9 bases. This CDR3 is 15 amino acids long. Germline V gene lookup returns CDR1 GFQATS and CDR2 STVNSAI. J gave up 3 bases and V 1 base, and 5 bases lay outside the gene matches. CDR3 DNA (partial): TGTGGTGCTAGGGGCTGGGGGGGTGTACAAAACACCTTGTAC. Protein product: CGARGWGGVQNTLY. The whole CDR3 protein reads CGARGWGGVQNTLYF. The whole variable domain, filled in from reference TRBV20 and TRBJ2-4, reads GALVYQYPRRTICKSGTSMRMECQAVGFQATSVAWYRQSPQKTFELIALSTVNSAIKYEQNFTQEKFPISHPNLSFSSMTVLNAYLEDRGLYLCGARGWGGVQNTLYFGAGTRLSVL.

As for this clone: All gene names here are mouse names. The CDR3 end is not reached by the read, which stops 1 residue before it; the germline J gene fills it in. This chain joins TRBV26 and TRBJ2-4; 8 nucleotides match TRBD1. The CDR3 extends over 14 amino acids. Germline assignment: CDR1 KGHPV and CDR2 FQNQEV (reference sequence). The J segment lost 6 bases and the V segment lost 3 bases, leaving 5 bases of the junction unmatched. The CDR3 sequence is CASSLGRGLNTLYF. The DNA read from the CDR3 is TGTGCCAGCAGTCTCGGCAGGGGGCTGAACACCTTGTAC.

This clone came up once. The gene names given are mouse names. The read ends 1 residue early relative to the CDR3; the germline J gene fills the gap. The rearrangement uses TRBV3 and TRBJ2-3; no firm D call. V was pared by 5 bases and J by 2 bases, with 5 bases between. The CDR3 runs 12 residues. Germline loops: CDR1 SNHLY, CDR2 FYNGKV (reference sequence). CDR3: CASSPNAETLYF. CDR3 DNA (partial): TGTGCCAGCAGCCCCAATGCAGAAACGCTGTAT.

This clone was picked up a small number of times. Gene names and germline match the mouse. The read ends 1 residue early relative to the CDR3; the germline J gene fills the gap. The chain joins TRBV26 to TRBJ1-4, with unresolved D. Germline V gives CDR1 KGHPV, CDR2 FQNQEV (reference sequence). The V and J ends lost 1 base and 6 bases respectively, with 0 bases between them. This CDR3 is 11 amino acids long. The sequenced CDR3 bases are TGTGCCAGCAGTCTGTACGAAAGATTATTT. This translates into CASSLYERLF. The whole CDR3 sequence is CASSLYERLFF.

On this clone: The germline and genes are mouse ones. The read finishes 1 residue shy of the CDR3 end, and the germline J gene is used to complete it. The chain recombines TRBV12-2 with TRBJ2-5, with D tentatively TRBD1 (6 bases). Trimming removed 0 bases from V and 5 bases from J, with 11 bases in between. The CDR3 length is 14 residues. Germline CDR1 and CDR2: SGHLS and HYDKME. The sequenced part of the CDR3 DNA is TGTGCCAGCTCTCTCGACCAGGGGCGAGACACCCAGTAC. Its protein product is CASSLDQGRDTQY. The full CDR3 sequence reads CASSLDQGRDTQYF.

Comments on this clone: Genes here carry mouse names. The CDR3 is cut off 1 residue early in the read; its end comes from the germline J gene. V and J are TRBV29 and TRBJ1-2, with a tentative D call TRBD1 (6 bases). The CDR3 spans 14 residues. Germline CDR1 reads MSHET; CDR2 reads SYDVDS. V was cut by 5 bases and J by 2 bases, with 12 bases left in between. Partial CDR3 DNA: TGTGCTAGCAGTAATAGGGGGGGGAACTCCGACTACACC. Translating gives CASSNRGGNSDYT. The full CDR3 protein is CASSNRGGNSDYTF.

To note about this clone: Gene names are mouse gene names. The observed sequence ends 1 residue before the CDR3 terminus, with the missing tail filled in from the germline J gene. This chain connects TRBV20 to TRBJ1-4, with TRBD1 matching over 7 bases. Looked up from germline, CDR1 is GFQATS and CDR2 is STVNSAI. This CDR3 is built from 14 residues. Trimming cost V 4 bases and J 2 bases; bases outside gene matches: 4. CDR3 protein: CGAKTGISNERLFF. Incomplete CDR3 DNA: TGTGGTGCTAAGACAGGGATCTCCAACGAAAGATTATTT.

The table lists this clone with a few counts. Mouse gene names and germline throughout. The read stops 1 residue short of the end of the CDR3; the missing end is completed from the germline J gene. The chain carries TRBV26 and TRBJ1-1; 10 bases agree with TRBD1. V lost 2 bases and J lost 11; bases outside the gene matches: 2. The CDR3 contains 12 residues. Looked up from germline, CDR1 is KGHPV and CDR2 is FQNQEV (reference sequence). CDR3 region: CASSLGTGDVFF. The DNA read from the CDR3 is TGTGCCAGCAGTCTGGGGACAGGGGACGTCTTC.

For this clone: Gene names are the mouse ones. Read sequence stops 1 residue before the CDR3 end, and the germline J gene provides the missing end. The gene calls are TRBV1 and TRBJ2-7; no firm D call. Germline V gives CDR1 NSQYPW, CDR2 LRSPGD (reference sequence). CDR3 length: 12 amino acids. V was clipped by 2 bases and J by 4 bases, with 6 bases between them. Here the CDR3 reads CTCSARGYEQYF. Partial CDR3 DNA: TGCACCTGCAGTGCACGCGGGTATGAACAGTAC.

About this clone itself: Gene names refer to mouse genes. The DNA ends 1 residue before the CDR3 does, and the rest of the CDR3 is filled in from the germline J gene. The chain recombines TRBV31 with TRBJ2-5; D gene uncertain. Germline V gives CDR1 GKSSPN, CDR2 SITVG. V gave up 6 bases and J gave up 0 bases, with 7 bases separating them. The CDR3 covers 12 residues. CDR3 DNA (partial): TGTGCCTGCAGAATTAACCAAGACACCCAGTAC. Translation gives CACRINQDTQY. The entire CDR3 protein reads CACRINQDTQYF.

About this clone: The gene names here belong to mouse. The read comes to an end 1 residue before the CDR3 does, leaving the germline J gene to fill in the end. V gene TRBV31 combines with J gene TRBJ2-5; D remains ambiguous. CDR3 length: 15 residues. Germline V gene sequence: CDR1 GKSSPN, CDR2 SITVG. V was shortened by 0 bases and J by 0 bases, with 10 bases between the two germline ends. The CDR3 bases that were read are TGTGCCTGGAGTCTAGAGGGTTTTAACCAAGACACCCAGTAC. Its translation is CAWSLEGFNQDTQY. The whole CDR3 protein reads CAWSLEGFNQDTQYF.

A note on this clone: The gene names given are mouse names. The read falls 1 residue short of the CDR3 end, and the missing part is taken from the germline J gene. The chain recombines TRBV3 with TRBJ2-1, with a possible D match to TRBD2 (7 bases). Per germline, CDR1 SNHLY and CDR2 FYNGKV (reference sequence). V dropped 1 base and J dropped 7 bases, with 11 bases sitting between them. The CDR3 spans 14 residues. The CDR3 loop reads CASSLGGAGAEQFF. Incomplete CDR3 DNA: TGTGCCAGCAGCTTAGGGGGGGCGGGCGCTGAGCAGTTC.

As to this clone: Germline and genes here are mouse. The read finishes 1 residue shy of the CDR3 end, and the germline J gene is used to complete it. This chain links TRBV23 with TRBJ2-5. Germline V gene lookup returns CDR1 KGHTA and CDR2 FQNQQP. There are 14 residues in the CDR3. CDR3 DNA, as far as it was read: TGCTCCAGCAGTCAAGGGGTTAACCAAGACACCCAGTAC. This sequence encodes CSSSQGVNQDTQY. The entire CDR3 reads CSSSQGVNQDTQYF.